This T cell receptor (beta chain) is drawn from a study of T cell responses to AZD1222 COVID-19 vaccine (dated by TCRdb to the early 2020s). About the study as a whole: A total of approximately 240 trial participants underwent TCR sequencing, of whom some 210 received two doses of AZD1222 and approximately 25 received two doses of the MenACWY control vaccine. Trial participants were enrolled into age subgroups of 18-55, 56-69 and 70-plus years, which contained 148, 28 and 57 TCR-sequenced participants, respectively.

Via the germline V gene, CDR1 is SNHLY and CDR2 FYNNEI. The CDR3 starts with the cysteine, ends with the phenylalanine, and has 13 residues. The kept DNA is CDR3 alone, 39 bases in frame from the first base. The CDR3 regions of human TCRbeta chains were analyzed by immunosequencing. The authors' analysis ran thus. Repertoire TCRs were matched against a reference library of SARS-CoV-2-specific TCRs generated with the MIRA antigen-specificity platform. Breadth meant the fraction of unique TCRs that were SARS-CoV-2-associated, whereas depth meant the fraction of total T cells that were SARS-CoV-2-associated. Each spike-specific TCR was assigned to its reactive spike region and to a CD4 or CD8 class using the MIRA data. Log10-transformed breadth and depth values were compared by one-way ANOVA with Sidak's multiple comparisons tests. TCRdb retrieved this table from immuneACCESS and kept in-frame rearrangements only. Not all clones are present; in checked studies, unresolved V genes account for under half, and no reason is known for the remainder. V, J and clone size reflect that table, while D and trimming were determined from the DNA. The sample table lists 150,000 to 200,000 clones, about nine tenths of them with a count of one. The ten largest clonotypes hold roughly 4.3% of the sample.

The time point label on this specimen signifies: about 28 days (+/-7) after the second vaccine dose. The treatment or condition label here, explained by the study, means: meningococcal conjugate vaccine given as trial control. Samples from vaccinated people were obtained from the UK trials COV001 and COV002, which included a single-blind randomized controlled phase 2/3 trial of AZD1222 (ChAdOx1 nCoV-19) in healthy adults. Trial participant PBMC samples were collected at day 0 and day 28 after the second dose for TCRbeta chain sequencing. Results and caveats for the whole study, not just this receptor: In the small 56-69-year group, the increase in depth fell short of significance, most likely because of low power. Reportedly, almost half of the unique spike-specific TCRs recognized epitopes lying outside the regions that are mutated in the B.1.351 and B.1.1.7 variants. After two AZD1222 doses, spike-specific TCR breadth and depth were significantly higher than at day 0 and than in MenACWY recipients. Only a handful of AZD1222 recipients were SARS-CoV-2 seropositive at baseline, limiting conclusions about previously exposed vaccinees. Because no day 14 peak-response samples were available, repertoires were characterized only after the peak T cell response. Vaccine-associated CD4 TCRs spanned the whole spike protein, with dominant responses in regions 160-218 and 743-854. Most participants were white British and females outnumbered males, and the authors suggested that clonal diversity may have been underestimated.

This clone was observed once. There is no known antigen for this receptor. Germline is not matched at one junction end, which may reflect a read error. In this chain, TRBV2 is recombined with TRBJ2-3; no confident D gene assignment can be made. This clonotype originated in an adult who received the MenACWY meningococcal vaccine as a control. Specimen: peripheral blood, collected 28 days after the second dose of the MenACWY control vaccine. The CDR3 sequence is CASGDFYTDTQYF. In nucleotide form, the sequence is TGTGCCAGCGGTGACTTCTACACAGATACGCAGTATTTT. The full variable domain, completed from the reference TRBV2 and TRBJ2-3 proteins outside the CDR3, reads EPEVTQTPSHQVTQMGQEVILRCVPISNHLYFYWYRQILGQKVEFLVSFYNNEISEKSEIFDDQFSVERPDGSNFTLKIRSTKLEDSAMYFCASGDFYTDTQYFGPGTRLTVL.